The 18 T cell receptor beta chains below come from one sample, sequenced in a study of CD8+CD57+ T cells in acquired aplastic anemia. Patients chosen for sequencing had CD8+CD57+ cells that had expanded, as shown by flow cytometry. CDR3 and TCR beta VDJ profiling relied on genomic DNA as the template. TCRdb itself ran the reads through MiXCR, one entry per CDR3 protein. The data contain under 200,000 distinct CDR3 sequences, around 52% of them singletons. The specimen sequenced was sorted CD4+, CD8+, or CD8+CD57+ T cells (not recorded which) from PBMCs. All receptors come from a human donor with aplastic anemia.

The chain couples TRBV10-3 to TRBJ2-3, with unresolved D. The V and J ends lost 4 bases and 3 bases respectively, with 14 bases between them. This CDR3 comprises 15 residues. Germline values: CDR1 ENHRY, CDR2 SYGVKD. CDR3 bases: TGTGCCATCAGTGGAATAGCAGGTGGGACAGATACGCAGTATTTT. Encoded protein: CAISGIAGGTDTQYF.

This clonotype was counted many times. The genes are TRBV29-1 and TRBJ1-1; D possibly corresponds to TRBD1 (6 bases). The CDR3 loop spans 13 amino acids. From germline, CDR1 is SQVTM and CDR2 ANQGSEA. Trimming removed 6 bases at V and 0 bases at J, with 11 bases between. The CDR3 DNA reads as TGCAGCGTCACAGGGACCATGAACACTGAAGCTTTCTTT. Translated, it gives CSVTGTMNTEAFF.

This sequence joins TRBV7-9 and TRBJ2-1; D is possibly TRBD1 or TRBD2 (5 bases each). CDR1 and CDR2 from the germline V gene are SEHNR and FQNEAQ (reference sequence). V gave up 5 bases and J gave up 9 bases, with 11 bases separating them. This CDR3 contains 12 residues. DNA of the CDR3: TGTGCCAGCAGCCAGGGACCCCCTGAGCAGTTCTTC. It is translated as CASSQGPPEQFF. Full variable domain (missing parts from reference TRBV7-9 and TRBJ2-1): DTGVSQNPRHKITKRGQNVTFRCDPISEHNRLYWYRQTLGQGPEFLTYFQNEAQLEKSRLLSDRFSAERPKGSFSTLEIQRTEQGDSAMYLCASSQGPPEQFFGPGTRLTVL.

The table lists this clonotype with a count of one. As DNA, the CDR3 is TGTGCCAGCGGGACAGGGAATGCACCCCTCCACTTT. It specifies CASGTGNAPLHF. The V gene is TRBV2, the J gene TRBJ1-6; 9 bases agree with TRBD1. V was clipped by 8 bases and J by 11 bases; unmatched bases: 4. The CDR3 loop spans 12 amino acids. CDR1 SNHLY and CDR2 FYNNEI come from the germline V gene.

The chain combines TRBV15 with TRBJ2-3, with D possibly TRBD1 on 5 matching bases. CDR1 is LNHNV, CDR2 YYDKDF, per germline (reference sequence). Trimming removed 3 bases from V and 6 bases from J, with 7 bases in between. The CDR3 length is 12 residues. CDR3 nucleotide sequence: TGTGCCACCAGCAGTGGGGCCGATACGCAGTATTTT. Its protein product is CATSSGADTQYF.

The sample holds many counts of this clonotype. V and J are TRBV9 and TRBJ1-2, with D unclear. The CDR3 loop spans 12 amino acids. Germline CDR1 is SGDLS and CDR2 is YYNGEE. The germline V and J ends were trimmed by 3 bases and 1 base, with 4 bases remaining between them. As DNA, the CDR3 is TGTGCCAGCAGCGGCGTTAACTATGGCTACACCTTC. As protein: CASSGVNYGYTF.

The chain carries TRBV28 and TRBJ2-7; D perhaps matches TRBD2 (5 bases). The V gene's germline CDR1 is MDHEN and CDR2 SYDVKM. The CDR3 has 14 amino acids. Trimming cost V 2 bases and J 2 bases, with 10 bases left between them. CDR3 in DNA: TGTGCCAGCAGTTTAATGGACTCAGCCTACGAGCAGTACTTC. It translates to CASSLMDSAYEQYF.

This clonotype was observed once. The V gene is TRBV15, the J gene TRBJ2-3; TRBD2 matches at 10 bases. The CDR3 covers 15 residues. V lost 5 bases to trimming and J lost 4 bases; unmatched junction nucleotides: 6. Per the germline V gene, CDR1 is LNHNV and CDR2 is YYDKDF (reference sequence). CDR3 bases: TGTGCCACCAGCCCAACTAGCGGGGTCCCAGATACGCAGTATTTT. It translates to CATSPTSGVPDTQYF.

This chain connects TRBV27 to TRBJ2-6; tentatively, D is TRBD1 (6 bases). Germline V gene data show CDR1 as MNHEY and CDR2 as SMNVEV (reference sequence). Deletions cut 5 bases from V and 3 bases from J, with 14 bases between. The CDR3 extends over 16 amino acids. The CDR3 is CASSREGGGGANVLTF. The CDR3 nucleotides read TGTGCCAGCAGTAGAGAAGGGGGTGGTGGGGCCAACGTCCTGACTTTC.

A note on this clonotype: The junction departs from germline at one end; a sequencing error may be responsible. This chain links TRBV7-7 with TRBJ2-5; TRBD1 matches at 9 bases. The germline CDR1 and CDR2 sequences are SSHAT and FNYEAQ (reference sequence). The CDR3 has 14 amino acids. Here the CDR3 DNA reads TGTGCTAGCAGCCCGGGACAGGGTGGGGAGACCCAGTACTTC. Encoded protein: CASSPGQGGETQYF.

This clonotype was counted at least ten times. The genes are TRBV3-1 and TRBJ2-7; D is possibly TRBD1 or TRBD2 (6 bases each). Germline CDR1 is LGHDT and CDR2 is YNNKEL (reference sequence). V lost 0 bases and J 3 bases, leaving 15 bases between the germline ends. CDR3 size: 16 residues. Here the CDR3 reads CASSQDTSGGGYEQYF. The CDR3 nucleotides read TGTGCCAGCAGCCAAGATACCTCCGGGGGCGGCTACGAGCAGTACTTC.

Regarding this clonotype: A read error may produce the germline difference seen at one junction end. V is TRBV20-1 and J is TRBJ2-7; a weak D match, TRBD2 (5 bases). The CDR3 extends over 15 amino acids. CDR1 and CDR2 (germline): DFQATT, SNEGSKA (reference sequence). CDR3 region: CSARGGLYSSFEQYF. The CDR3 region has the DNA TGCAGTGCTAGAGGAGGGCTTTACAGCTCCTTCGAGCAGTACTTC.

This clonotype was detected many times. The gene calls are TRBV7-9 and TRBJ2-7; D is ambiguous. The CDR3 has 14 residues. CDR1 and CDR2 (germline): SEHNR, FQNEAQ (reference sequence). The germline V and J ends were trimmed by 1 base and 2 bases, with 9 bases remaining between them. CDR3 nucleotides: TGTGCCAGCAGCTTAGGACATGGTGCCTACGAGCAGTACTTC. It is translated as CASSLGHGAYEQYF.

This clonotype was picked up many times. The rearrangement uses TRBV9 and TRBJ2-2; D is undetermined. The CDR3 runs to 14 residues. Trimming pared 0 bases from V and 4 bases from J, leaving 7 bases between. The germline V gene has CDR1 SGDLS and CDR2 YYNGEE. The CDR3 sequence: CASSVEGATGELFF. The CDR3 nucleotides are TGTGCCAGCAGCGTAGAGGGTGCCACCGGGGAGCTGTTTTTT. Variable domain in full (rest from reference TRBV9 and TRBJ2-2): DSGVTQTPKHLITATGQRVTLRCSPRSGDLSVYWYQQSLDQGLQFLIQYYNGEERAKGNILERFSAQQFPDLHSELNLSSLELGDSALYFCASSVEGATGELFFGEGSRLTVL.

This clonotype was seen a few times. Relative to the germline gene, one junction end is altered; a read error may explain this. This chain connects TRBV7-3 to TRBJ2-2; D might be TRBD1 (6 bases). Germline loops: CDR1 SGHTA, CDR2 FQGTGA. This CDR3 has 16 residues. CDR3 region: CASSFTVVGDTRELFF. CDR3 bases: TGTGCCAGCAGCTTTACCGTTGTGGGGGACACCAGGGAGCTGTTTTTT.

V usage is TRBV6-1 and J usage is TRBJ1-1, with 7 bases fitting TRBD1. The ends lost 6 bases at V and 4 bases at J; junction bases unmatched: 8. The CDR3 consists of 14 residues. Germline V gives CDR1 MNHNS, CDR2 SASEGT. The CDR3: CASRRLTGSTEAFF. The CDR3 coding sequence is TGTGCCAGCAGACGACTGACAGGGAGCACTGAAGCTTTCTTT.

V usage is TRBV10-3 and J usage is TRBJ1-5, with D uncertain. Trimming left V 4 bases short and J 7 bases short, with 11 bases between. The CDR3 contains 13 residues. Germline-derived CDR1 and CDR2 are ENHRY and SYGVKD. The CDR3 nucleotides read TGTGCCATCAGTGGCGGGGTAGGCCAGCCCCAGCATTTT. It specifies CAISGGVGQPQHF.

This chain connects TRBV19 to TRBJ2-2; 7 positions match TRBD1. The CDR3 totals 11 residues. The V and J ends lost 8 bases and 6 bases, in that order; junction bases with no gene match: 0. In germline, CDR1 is LNHDA, CDR2 SQIVND (reference sequence). CDR3 region: CASQGAGELFF. Here the CDR3 DNA reads TGTGCCAGTCAGGGGGCCGGGGAGCTGTTTTTT. Based on the CDR3 plus reference TRBV19 and TRBJ2-2, the full variable domain is DGGITQSPKYLFRKEGQNVTLSCEQNLNHDAMYWYRQDPGQGLRLIYYSQIVNDFQKGDIAEGYSVSREKKESFPLTVTSAQKNPTAFYLCASQGAGELFFGEGSRLTVL.